Listed below are T cell receptor beta chains from one sample, sequenced in a study of control samples from healthy donors and cancer patients. Profiled with immunoSEQ multiplex PCR; TCRdb holds only in-frame clones, not every one. The sample lists 90,000 to 95,000 clones, approximately 86% seen once, with approximately 20% in the top ten. Sequencing was done on a sample of blood. All receptors come from a man aged 25 to 45 in good health. Both conserved end residues are part of each CDR3. The D gene is left open where the match is weak. The size entry is marked missing in some rows and otherwise reads once, few, many or a size class.

D,V,size,J,CDR3,DNA
TRBD1,TRBV7-3,-,TRBJ1-2,CASSPGTGVNYGYTF,TGTGCCAGCAGTCCCGGGACAGGGGTTAACTATGGCTACACCTTC
-,TRBV9,-,TRBJ2-1,CASSSPINNEQFF,TGTGCCAGCAGCTCCCCGATCAACAATGAGCAGTTCTTC
-,TRBV14,-,TRBJ2-7,CASKARGGMYEQYF,TGTGCCAGCAAGGCGAGGGGGGGAATGTACGAGCAGTACTTC
-,TRBV7-6,-,TRBJ1-4,CASSLVGRLGEKLFF,TGTGCCAGCAGCTTAGTGGGCAGGTTGGGGGAAAAACTGTTTTTT
TRBD1,TRBV5-4,few,TRBJ2-2,CASSDPGQGSPGELFF,TGTGCCAGCAGCGATCCGGGACAGGGTTCCCCCGGGGAGCTGTTTTTT
TRBD2,TRBV4-2,-,TRBJ2-3,CAGSQERLAGSDTQYF,TGTGCCGGCAGCCAAGAACGGCTAGCGGGCTCAGATACGCAGTATTTT
TRBD2,TRBV2,-,TRBJ2-7,CASSEGGLAGGTSYEQYF,TGTGCCAGCAGTGAAGGCGGACTAGCGGGGGGTACCTCCTACGAGCAGTACTTC
TRBD1,TRBV24-1,-,TRBJ2-4,CATSDLRTGSIQYF,TGTGCCACCAGTGATTTGCGGACAGGGAGCATTCAGTACTTC
-,TRBV7-3,-,TRBJ1-4,CASSPTGRRNEKLFF,TGTGCCAGCAGCCCAACGGGCAGGAGAAATGAAAAACTGTTTTTT
TRBD2,TRBV6-2/TRBV6-3,many,TRBJ2-5,CASSYRSGERIQETQYF,TGTGCCAGCAGTTACCGTAGCGGGGAAAGAATCCAAGAGACCCAGTACTTC
TRBD2,TRBV10-1,-,TRBJ2-2,CASSDRGAGELFF,TGCGCCAGCAGTGACCGGGGGGCCGGGGAGCTGTTTTTT
-,TRBV5-5,-,TRBJ1-2,CASSLEATSPPEGYTF,TGTGCCAGCAGCTTGGAGGCGACCTCTCCCCCGGAGGGCTACACCTTC
-,TRBV9,-,TRBJ2-3,CASSVAPGVTDTQYF,TGTGCCAGCAGCGTAGCGCCAGGAGTCACAGATACGCAGTATTTT
-,TRBV9,-,TRBJ2-3,CASSVVANTDTQYF,TGTGCCAGCAGCGTAGTAGCTAACACAGATACGCAGTATTTT
-,TRBV15,-,TRBJ1-2,CATSREKGINYGYTF,TGTGCCACCAGCAGAGAAAAAGGAATTAACTATGGCTACACCTTC
-,TRBV30,-,TRBJ1-1,CAWSVPHTEAFF,TGTGCCTGGAGTGTACCCCACACTGAAGCTTTCTTT
-,TRBV6-2/TRBV6-3,once,TRBJ2-1,CASSYSGGRNEQFF,TGTGCCAGCAGTTACTCGGGGGGGCGCAATGAGCAGTTCTTC
-,TRBV19,-,TRBJ2-2,CASRAGLDTGELFF,TGTGCCAGCCGGGCGGGGCTGGACACCGGGGAGCTGTTTTTT
TRBD1,TRBV7-8,-,TRBJ2-2,CASSYRTGSNTGELFF,TGTGCCAGCAGCTACCGGACAGGCTCAAACACCGGGGAGCTGTTTTTT
TRBD1,TRBV5-5,-,TRBJ1-6,CASSLQGAPLHF,TGTGCCAGCAGCTTACAGGGGGCACCCCTCCACTTT
TRBD1,TRBV19,-,TRBJ2-7,CASSRGRGHDEQYF,TGTGCCAGTAGTCGAGGCAGGGGGCACGACGAGCAGTACTTC
TRBD2,TRBV3-1/TRBV3-2,-,TRBJ2-2,CASSQQGLALENTGELFF,TGTGCCAGCAGCCAACAGGGACTAGCGCTCGAGAACACCGGGGAGCTGTTTTTT
-,TRBV5-6,-,TRBJ1-2,CASTRRGAEGYTF,TGTGCCAGCACCCGGCGGGGGGCGGAGGGCTACACCTTC
-,TRBV19,-,TRBJ1-1,CASSIVLQSGEAFF,TGTGCCAGTAGTATAGTGTTACAGTCGGGTGAAGCTTTCTTT
-,TRBV5-1,once,TRBJ1-5,CASSSKSRTVVNQPQHF,TGCGCCAGCAGCTCTAAGTCCCGGACAGTTGTAAATCAGCCCCAGCATTTT
-,TRBV28,once,TRBJ1-2,CASFTGAGYTF,TGTGCCAGCTTCACTGGGGCGGGCTACACCTTC
TRBD1,TRBV28,-,TRBJ2-2,CASSSGGRTGELFF,TGTGCCAGCAGCTCAGGGGGCAGGACCGGGGAGCTGTTTTTT
TRBD1,TRBV30,-,TRBJ1-1,CAWGGTVNTEAFF,TGTGCCTGGGGAGGGACAGTGAACACTGAAGCTTTCTTT
-,TRBV5-5,-,TRBJ1-3,CASSLAGSGNTIYF,TGTGCCAGCAGCTTGGCCGGATCTGGAAACACCATATATTTT
TRBD1,TRBV28,-,TRBJ1-3,CASSPLGTGLGNTIYF,TGTGCCAGCAGTCCACTAGGGACAGGGTTGGGAAACACCATATATTTT
-,TRBV27,-,TRBJ1-4,CASSDDSATNEKLFF,TGTGCCAGCAGCGATGACAGTGCAACTAATGAAAAACTGTTTTTT
-,TRBV18,-,TRBJ2-3,CASSPPQWGTDTQYF,TGTGCCAGCTCACCGCCTCAGTGGGGCACAGATACGCAGTATTTT
-,TRBV5-1,-,TRBJ1-3,CASTSNPGNTIYF,TGCGCCAGCACCTCGAATCCAGGAAACACCATATATTTT